This T cell receptor (beta chain) stems from a study of T cells in Graves' hyperthyroidism and ophthalmopathy. RNA transcripts provided the source from which TCR beta CDR3 regions were amplified. A set of HTBI primers served as the primers for a first-round RT-PCR of the TCR CDR3. TCRdb independently ran MiXCR on the multiplex PCR reads; one entry per CDR3 protein. The sample has 560,000 or so distinct CDR3 sequences; more than 45% are singletons. Study-level points and caveats: Separating ophthalmopathy from stable hyperthyroidism was achieved by a 13 V-J model.

The CDR3 extends over 19 amino acids. J was trimmed by 0 bases and V by 1 base; bases with no gene match: 12. Germline V gene sequence: CDR1 SEHNR, CDR2 FQNEAQ (reference sequence). A note on this clonotype: Antigen: not known.

When ophthalmopathy did not progress within 18 months, Graves' hyperthyroidism was considered stable. Participants, patients aged 18 to 65, had newly diagnosed hyperthyroidism with a duration under 2 months. Patients were excluded because of uncontrolled infection, other autoimmune disease, pregnancy or lactation. The chain joins TRBV7-9 to TRBJ1-2; 9 bases are shared with TRBD1. The sequenced sample was peripheral blood or thyroid tissue (not recorded which). This TCR came from a woman between 18 and 29 years old with Graves' hyperthyroidism. The CDR3 is CASSLEGRTGDISNYGYTF. The CDR3 nucleotides are TGTGCCAGCAGCTTAGAAGGACGGACAGGGGATATATCTAACTATGGCTACACCTTC.